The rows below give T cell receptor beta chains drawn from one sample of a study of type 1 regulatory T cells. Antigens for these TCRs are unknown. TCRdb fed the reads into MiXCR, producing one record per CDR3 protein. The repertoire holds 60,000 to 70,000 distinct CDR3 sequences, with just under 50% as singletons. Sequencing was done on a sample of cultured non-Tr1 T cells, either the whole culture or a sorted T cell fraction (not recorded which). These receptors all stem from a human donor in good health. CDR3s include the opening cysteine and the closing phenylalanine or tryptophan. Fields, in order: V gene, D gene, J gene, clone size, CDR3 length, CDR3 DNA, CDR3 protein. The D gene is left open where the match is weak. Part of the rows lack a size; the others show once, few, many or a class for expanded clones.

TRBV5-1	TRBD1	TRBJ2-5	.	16	TGCGCCAGCAGCTCAACAGGGGATAATGTGGGAGAGACCCAGTACTTC	CASSSTGDNVGETQYF
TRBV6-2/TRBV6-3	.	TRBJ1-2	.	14	TGTGCCAGCAACCAACGGGGGGGCAAAGTTGGCTACACCTTC	CASNQRGGKVGYTF
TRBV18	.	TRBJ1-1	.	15	TGTGCCAGCTCAGGTAGTACGGTGTTGAACACTGAAGCTTTCTTT	CASSGSTVLNTEAFF
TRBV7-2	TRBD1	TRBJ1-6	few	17	TGTGCCAGCAGCTTAGTAGGGACAGGGGTTTATAATTCACCCCTCCACTTT	CASSLVGTGVYNSPLHF
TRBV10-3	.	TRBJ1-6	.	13	TGTGCCATCAGAGGGGGAGGTAGTTCACCCCTCCACTTT	CAIRGGGSSPLHF
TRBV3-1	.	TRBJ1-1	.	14	TGTGCCAGCAGCCAAGATAGTCTGGGACGGGAGACTTTCTTT	CASSQDSLGRETFF
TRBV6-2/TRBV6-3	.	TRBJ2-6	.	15	TGTGCCACCACCGGACGCAGCTCTGGGGCCAACGTCCTGACTTTC	CATTGRSSGANVLTF
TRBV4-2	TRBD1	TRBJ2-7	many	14	TGTGCCAGCAGCCCGGGACAGGGGGCCCTCGAGCAGTACTTC	CASSPGQGALEQYF
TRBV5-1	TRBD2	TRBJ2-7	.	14	TGCGCCAGCAGTTGGGAAGGCGGGGGGTACGAGCAGTACTTC	CASSWEGGGYEQYF
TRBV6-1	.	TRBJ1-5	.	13	TGTGCCAGCAGTGTCCAGGGTGCTCAGCCCCAGCATTTT	CASSVQGAQPQHF
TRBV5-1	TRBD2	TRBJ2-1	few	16	TGCGCCAGCAGCTTGGGCGGGGGGGTTTCCTACAATGAGCAGTTCTTC	CASSLGGGVSYNEQFF
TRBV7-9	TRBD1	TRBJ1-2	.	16	TGTGCCAGCAGCAGAAGGGCAGGGACAGACTGGGATGGCTACACCTTC	CASSRRAGTDWDGYTF
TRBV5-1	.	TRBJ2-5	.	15	TGCGCCAGCAGCTTTACCGGGACGATGGGAGAGACCCAGTACTTC	CASSFTGTMGETQYF
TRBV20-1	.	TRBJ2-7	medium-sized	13	TGCAGTGCTCCTCGACCCGAAGGGCGCGAGCAGTACTTC	CSAPRPEGREQYF
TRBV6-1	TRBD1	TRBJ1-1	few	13	TGTGCCGTACAGGGGCGGGCGAACACTGAAGCTTTCTTT	CAVQGRANTEAFF
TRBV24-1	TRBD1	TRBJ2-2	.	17	TGTGCCACCAGTGATCCCCCGGGACAGGGAGACACCGGGGAGCTGTTTTTT	CATSDPPGQGDTGELFF
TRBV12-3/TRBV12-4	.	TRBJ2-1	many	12	TGTGCCAGTTCCAGCCAGGGCTATGAGCAGTTCTTC	CASSSQGYEQFF
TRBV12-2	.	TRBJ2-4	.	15	TGTGCAAGTCGCTTTCCAGCGGGGGGGCAGGACATTCAGTACTTC	CASRFPAGGQDIQYF
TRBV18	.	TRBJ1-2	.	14	TGTGCCAGCTCACCCTCGCGGGGTAACTATGGCTACACCTTC	CASSPSRGNYGYTF
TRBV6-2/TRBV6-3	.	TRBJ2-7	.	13	TGTGCCAGCAGTCCCGGGGGCACCTACGAGCAGTACTTC	CASSPGGTYEQYF
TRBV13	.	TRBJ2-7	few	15	TGTGCCAGCAGTTTCCCGGGGCCCAGCTCCTACGAGCAGTACTTC	CASSFPGPSSYEQYF
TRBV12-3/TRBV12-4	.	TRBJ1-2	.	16	TGTGCCAGCAGTCCTAACGGACTGACCAAAAACTATGGCTACACCTTC	CASSPNGLTKNYGYTF
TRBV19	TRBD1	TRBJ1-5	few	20	TGTGCCAGCATGCGTAAGCCGGGGACAGGGCTCTTCTGGCCCAGTCCGGCCCAGCATTTT	CASMRKPGTGLFWPSPAQHF
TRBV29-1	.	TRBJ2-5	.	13	TGCAGCGTTCTATCCACAGACCAAGAGACCCAGTACTTC	CSVLSTDQETQYF
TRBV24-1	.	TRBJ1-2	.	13	TGTGCCACCAGTTTTGGTCCGGGCTATGGCTACACCTTC	CATSFGPGYGYTF
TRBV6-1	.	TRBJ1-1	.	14	TGTGCCAGCAGGCCCTATAGAGGGAACACTGAAGCTTTCTTT	CASRPYRGNTEAFF
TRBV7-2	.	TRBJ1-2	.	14	TGTGCCAGCAGCTTAGCGACAGCCAACTATGGCTACACCTTC	CASSLATANYGYTF
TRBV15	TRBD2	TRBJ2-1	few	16	TGTGCCACCAGCAGAAGTATAGCGGGGGGGCCAGGTGAGCAGTTCTTC	CATSRSIAGGPGEQFF
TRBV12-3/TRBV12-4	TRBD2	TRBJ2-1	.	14	TGTGCCATTTCGAGCGGGGGGGCCTACAATGAGCAGTTCTTC	CAISSGGAYNEQFF
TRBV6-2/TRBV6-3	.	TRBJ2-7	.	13	TGTGCCAGCAGTTACGCCGGGACCTACGAGCAGTACTTC	CASSYAGTYEQYF
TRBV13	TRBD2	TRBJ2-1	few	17	TGTGCCAGCAGCTTCTCGGGGCGGGGGGGCACGGTCTATGAGCAGTTCTTC	CASSFSGRGGTVYEQFF
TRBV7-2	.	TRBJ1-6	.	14	TGTGCCAGCACCTCGGCAGGGGTGGGATCACCCCTCCACTTT	CASTSAGVGSPLHF
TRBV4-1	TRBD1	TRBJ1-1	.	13	TGCGCCAGTGGGACAGGGGTGAACACTGAAGCTTTCTTT	CASGTGVNTEAFF
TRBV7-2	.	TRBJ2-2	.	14	TGTGCCAGCAGCTTAGGGGGGACCGGCGGGGAGCTGTTTTTT	CASSLGGTGGELFF
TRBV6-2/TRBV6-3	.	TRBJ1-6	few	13	TGTGCCAGCAGTTACAGGGGTAACTCACCCCTCCACTTT	CASSYRGNSPLHF
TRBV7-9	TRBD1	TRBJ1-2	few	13	TGTGCCAGCAGCTTAGAGGGGGCCGGCGGCTACACCTTC	CASSLEGAGGYTF
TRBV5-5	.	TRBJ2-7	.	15	TGTGCCAGCAGCTTGGGGTGGCAAACCGTCTACGAGCAGTACTTC	CASSLGWQTVYEQYF
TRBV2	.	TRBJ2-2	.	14	TGTGCCAGCAGGTCAAGGATCAACACCGGGGAGCTGTTTTTT	CASRSRINTGELFF
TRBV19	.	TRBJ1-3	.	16	TGTGCCAGTAGTATCTACCGGCGGGGCGGTGGAAACACCATATATTTT	CASSIYRRGGGNTIYF
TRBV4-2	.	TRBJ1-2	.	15	TGTGCCAGCAGCCAAGATAGGACGGGCGCCTATGGCTACACCTTC	CASSQDRTGAYGYTF
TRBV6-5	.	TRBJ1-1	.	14	TGTGCCAGCACCTCGAGACAAAAGAACACTGAAGCTTTCTTT	CASTSRQKNTEAFF